This passage covers 4 T cell receptor beta chains from one sample sequenced in a study of shared clonotypes between healthy human individuals. Naive CD8 cells lacked CD45RO, underwent positive selection for CCR7 and left out terminally differentiated effector memory CD45RA+ cells. Sequencing was performed with immunoSEQ multiplex PCR; in TCRdb, only in-frame clones are kept and a portion is missing. The table has some 2.1 million clones, 85% to 95% seen once. The sequenced sample consisted of naive CD8+ T cells from PBMCs. The source of these receptors is a man younger than 30 in good health. Some clones in this sample may be carry-over from other donors' samples.

A note on this clone: Other nucleotide sequences in the sample specify the same CDR3. The chain recombines TRBV9 with TRBJ2-7; D call uncertain. This CDR3 is 14 amino acids long. Trimming removed 0 bases at V and 1 base at J, with 8 bases between. Germline CDR1 is SGDLS and CDR2 is YYNGEE. The chain's CDR3 is CASSVAVGSYEQYF. The CDR3 coding sequence is TGTGCCAGCAGCGTAGCGGTCGGGTCCTACGAGCAGTACTTC.

This clone was counted between two and nine times. The chain carries TRBV9 and TRBJ1-2; no reliable D call. V was clipped by 3 bases and J by 10 bases, with 19 bases between them. The CDR3 extends over 14 amino acids. The V gene's germline CDR1 is SGDLS and CDR2 YYNGEE. The CDR3 spells CASSGRERVGFYTF. CDR3 nucleotides: TGTGCCAGCAGCGGCCGGGAGCGAGTGGGGTTCTACACCTTC.

The rearrangement uses TRBV25-1 and TRBJ2-7; the match to TRBD2 covers 8 bases. The ends lost 3 bases at V and 6 bases at J; junction bases unmatched: 10. CDR1 and CDR2 (germline): MGHDK, SYGVNS. The CDR3 extends over 15 amino acids. In DNA, the CDR3 is TGTGCCAGCAGTGATGACGGGGGGGCGCCCTCCGAGCAGTACTTC. Translated: CASSDDGGAPSEQYF.

About this clone itself: Other nucleotide sequences from this sample produce the same CDR3. V is TRBV4-2 and J is TRBJ1-1; D may be TRBD1 (6 bases). Germline CDR1 and CDR2: LGHNA and YNFKEQ. The V end was cut by 4 bases, the J end by 8 bases, with 14 bases between. The CDR3 consists of 13 residues. CDR3 sequence (DNA): TGTGCCAGCAGCCGTTCCAGGGGCACCGAAGCTTTCTTT. It translates to CASSRSRGTEAFF.